This passage covers 26 T cell receptor beta chains from one sample sequenced in a study of CD8 T cells in Susac syndrome. A quantity of 0.5 to 1 ug RNA underwent reverse transcription using random hexamers. TCRdb reprocessed the immunoSEQ multiplex PCR reads with MiXCR, giving one entry per CDR3 protein. Of about 300,000 distinct CDR3 sequences in the sample, about nine tenths were seen once. Sequencing was done on a sample of CD8+ T cells from PBMCs. These receptors came from a human donor with multiple sclerosis.

The genes are TRBV20-1 and TRBJ2-7; tentatively, D is TRBD2 (6 bases). CDR1 and CDR2 from the germline V gene are DFQATT and SNEGSKA (reference sequence). V lost 3 bases, J lost 1 base, and 13 bases lay in between. CDR3 length: 14 amino acids. This chain's CDR3 is CSASRDLGSYEQYF. The CDR3 DNA reads as TGCAGTGCTAGCCGGGACTTAGGATCCTACGAGCAGTACTTC.

The rearrangement joins TRBV6-2 or TRBV6-3 to TRBJ2-7, with TRBD1 matching 7 bases. Germline CDR1 and CDR2: MNHEY and SVGEGT. Germline trimming cut 2 bases from V and 3 bases from J; bases unmatched to any gene: 10. The CDR3 totals 16 residues. CDR3 nucleotide sequence: TGTGCCAGCAGTTACCCCGAAGGGGCAGGGGGCTACGAGCAGTACTTC. This translates into CASSYPEGAGGYEQYF.

The chain couples TRBV29-1 to TRBJ2-1, with 9 positions matching TRBD2. With 3 bases clipped from V and 7 bases from J, the junction kept 16 bases outside the gene matches. This CDR3 spans 17 amino acids. Germline V gives CDR1 SQVTM, CDR2 ANQGSEA. CDR3 nucleotide sequence: TGCAGCGTTGATGCCGCAGTGGGCGGGAGGGCCCCGAATGAGCAGTTCTTC. Amino acid sequence: CSVDAAVGGRAPNEQFF.

CDR3 in DNA: TGTGCCAGCAGGGGGGATTTCAGCCAGCCCCAGCATTTT. Its protein is CASRGDFSQPQHF. V usage is TRBV6-2 or TRBV6-3 and J usage is TRBJ1-5, with D possibly TRBD1 on 5 matching bases. The germline V gene encodes CDR1 MNHEY and CDR2 SVGEGT. V was pared by 6 bases and J by 7 bases, with 13 bases between. The CDR3 is 13 residues long.

The chain couples TRBV19 to TRBJ1-2; D call uncertain. Germline V CDR1 and CDR2: LNHDA, SQIVND (reference sequence). This CDR3 region has 13 residues. Trimming left V 11 bases short and J 6 bases short, with 19 bases between. The CDR3 region is CAVPSRPPHGYTF. CDR3 in DNA: TGTGCCGTCCCATCCCGCCCGCCTCATGGCTACACCTTC.

This sequence joins TRBV7-9 and TRBJ2-5, with 8 bases matching TRBD2. Germline V lookup: CDR1 SEHNR, CDR2 FQNEAQ (reference sequence). Trimming cost V 5 bases and J 3 bases; bases outside gene matches: 5. The length of the CDR3 is 14 residues. CDR3 protein: CASSTQGLEETQYF. CDR3 nucleotides: TGTGCCAGCAGCACCCAGGGACTAGAAGAGACCCAGTACTTC.

This clonotype was detected once. The chain uses TRBV7-9 and TRBJ2-7; D ambiguous. Germline values: CDR1 SEHNR, CDR2 FQNEAQ (reference sequence). The CDR3 length is 14 residues. V lost 5 bases and J lost 1, with 12 bases in between. As DNA, the CDR3 is TGTGCCAGCAGCCCCGAAGCAGCTTCCTACGAGCAGTACTTC. Translation gives CASSPEAASYEQYF.

The chain recombines TRBV4-3 with TRBJ2-1; D ambiguous. The CDR3 loop spans 15 amino acids. Germline assignment: CDR1 LGHNA and CDR2 YSLEER. The germline V and J ends were trimmed by 1 base and 3 bases, with 10 bases remaining between them. CDR3 in amino acids: CASSQGKAVYNEQFF. The CDR3 DNA is TGCGCCAGCAGCCAAGGTAAGGCCGTCTACAATGAGCAGTTCTTC.

The chain couples TRBV28 to TRBJ2-7; 9 bases are a match to TRBD1. Germline values: CDR1 MDHEN, CDR2 SYDVKM. With 8 bases clipped from V and 2 bases from J, the junction kept 4 bases outside the gene matches. This CDR3 spans 13 amino acids. The chain's CDR3 is CASGRTGAYEQYF. The CDR3 bases are TGTGCCAGCGGTCGGACAGGGGCCTACGAGCAGTACTTC.

The V gene is TRBV2, the J gene TRBJ2-2, with 14 nucleotides matching TRBD2. The CDR3 loop spans 15 amino acids. V gave up 6 bases and J gave up 4 bases; unmatched junction bases: 1. CDR1 and CDR2 (germline): SNHLY, FYNNEI. Written as DNA, the CDR3 is TGTGCCAGCAGGGGACTAGCGGGAGTCACCGGGGAGCTGTTTTTT. Its translation: CASRGLAGVTGELFF.

The J gene is TRBJ2-6, the V gene TRBV24-1; D ambiguous. The CDR3 runs to 17 residues. The V gene lost 4 bases and the J gene lost 0 bases, with 12 bases spanning the gap. CDR1 is KGHDR, CDR2 SFDVKD, per germline. CDR3 sequence (DNA): TGTGCCACCAGTGACACCGGGCCCCTCTCTGGGGCCAACGTCCTGACTTTC. Translating gives CATSDTGPLSGANVLTF.

This chain uses TRBV3-1 with TRBJ2-3; TRBD1 aligns across 8 bases. Looked up from germline, CDR1 is LGHDT and CDR2 is YNNKEL (reference sequence). V trimming: 4 bases; J trimming: 2 bases; junction bases outside the gene matches: 5. This CDR3 region has 15 residues. CDR3: CASSPLTGDTDTQYF. Written as DNA, the CDR3 is TGTGCCAGCAGCCCCCTGACAGGGGACACAGATACGCAGTATTTT.

The chain employs TRBV19 and TRBJ1-5; D is unclear. This CDR3 has 13 amino acids. Germline loops: CDR1 LNHDA, CDR2 SQIVND (reference sequence). Trimming took off 9 bases at V and 0 bases at J, with 9 bases between the two ends. The CDR3 region is CASGRHSNQPQHF. The CDR3 region has the DNA TGTGCCAGCGGGAGGCATAGCAATCAGCCCCAGCATTTT.

The table lists this clonotype with a few counts. The chain couples TRBV6-1 to TRBJ2-5; tentatively, D is TRBD1 (6 bases). V lost 5 bases, J lost 9 bases, and 16 bases lay in between. There are 13 residues in the CDR3. CDR1 is MNHNS and CDR2 is SASEGT in the germline V gene. CDR3 in DNA: TGTGCCAGCAGTTTATTGGGGGCTGGGGCCCAGTACTTC. This codes for CASSLLGAGAQYF.

This clonotype has a handful of counts. The chain has TRBV7-9 and TRBJ2-3; D call uncertain. The CDR3 has 15 residues. Germline-derived CDR1 and CDR2 are SEHNR and FQNEAQ (reference sequence). Trimming removed 0 bases from V and 2 bases from J, with 9 bases in between. CDR3 sequence: CASSLASGNTDTQYF. The CDR3 region has the DNA TGTGCCAGCAGCTTAGCTTCCGGAAACACAGATACGCAGTATTTT.

This clonotype was counted a few times. This chain uses TRBV28 with TRBJ2-2; weak D call: TRBD2 (7 bases). V was shortened by 8 bases and J by 7 bases, with 20 bases between the two germline ends. Germline V gene data show CDR1 as MDHEN and CDR2 as SYDVKM. CDR3 length equals 15 residues. CDR3 loop: CASSTYGGPRGELFF. CDR3 DNA sequence: TGTGCCAGCTCTACGTACGGGGGGCCACGCGGGGAGCTGTTTTTT.

This sequence joins TRBV13 and TRBJ2-1; D not resolved. The V end was cut by 0 bases, the J end by 8 bases, with 11 bases between. Germline CDR1 PRHDT, CDR2 FYEKMQ (reference sequence). The CDR3 is made up of 14 amino acids. This CDR3 reads CASSLGRSAYEQFF. The CDR3 coding sequence is TGTGCCAGCAGCTTAGGCAGGAGCGCTTATGAGCAGTTCTTC.

V and J are TRBV30 and TRBJ2-7; D might be TRBD2 (6 bases). V was cut by 4 bases and J by 6 bases, with 19 bases left in between. The V gene's germline CDR1 is GTSNPN and CDR2 SVGIG (reference sequence). The CDR3 runs 14 residues. The chain's CDR3 is CAWIPRGGWSEQYF. The CDR3 DNA reads as TGTGCCTGGATTCCGCGGGGCGGGTGGAGCGAGCAGTACTTC.

The J gene is TRBJ2-2, the V gene TRBV10-3, with 8 bases that match TRBD1. The V gene end was trimmed by 3 bases and the J gene end by 9 bases; junction bases not matched to a gene: 9. CDR3 length: 15 amino acids. CDR1 is ENHRY, CDR2 SYGVKD, per germline. The CDR3 region is CAISDIPDRVRELFF. In DNA, the CDR3 is TGTGCCATCAGTGATATTCCGGACAGGGTCCGGGAGCTGTTTTTT.

This sequence joins TRBV24-1 and TRBJ2-1; no reliable D call. The germline CDR1 and CDR2 sequences are KGHDR and SFDVKD. V lost 1 base and J 5 bases, leaving 11 bases between the germline ends. The CDR3 loop spans 15 amino acids. In nucleotides, the CDR3 is TGTGCCACCAGTGATTTAAGGGATGCAGACAATGAGCAGTTCTTC. Translation gives CATSDLRDADNEQFF.

This chain uses TRBV27 with TRBJ2-1; 11 bases match TRBD2. Trimming removed 6 bases from V and 5 bases from J; junction bases left unmatched: 6. There are 15 residues in the CDR3. CDR1 MNHEY and CDR2 SMNVEV come from the germline V gene (reference sequence). CDR3 sequence: CASRRGTSGHNEQFF. In DNA, the CDR3 is TGTGCCAGCAGAAGAGGGACTAGCGGACACAATGAGCAGTTCTTC.

This chain joins TRBV27 and TRBJ2-7, with D unresolved. The CDR3 runs 13 residues. With 3 bases removed from V and 0 bases from J, the gap between germline ends came to 6 bases. CDR1 is MNHEY and CDR2 is SMNVEV in the germline V gene (reference sequence). The CDR3 region is CASSFRSSYEQYF. In DNA, the CDR3 is TGTGCCAGCAGTTTTCGGAGCTCCTACGAGCAGTACTTC.

This clonotype was detected only a few times. The junction departs from the called germline gene at one end, perhaps through a read error. The gene calls are TRBV7-9 and TRBJ2-7; D remains unclear. CDR1 SEHNR and CDR2 FQNEAQ come from the germline V gene (reference sequence). The CDR3 contains 12 residues. CDR3 residues: CASSQGSYEQYF. The CDR3 coding sequence is TGCGCCAGCAGCCAAGGTTCCTACGAGCAGTACTTC.

The chain is built from TRBV20-1 and TRBJ2-5; tentatively, D is TRBD1 (6 bases). CDR3 size: 14 residues. Trimming cost V 1 base and J 5 bases, with 14 bases left between them. CDR1 is DFQATT, CDR2 SNEGSKA, per germline (reference sequence). The CDR3 DNA reads TGCAGTGCTAGAGGGGACACGGACTGGGAGACCCAGTACTTC. It yields the protein CSARGDTDWETQYF.

The chain recombines TRBV4-3 with TRBJ2-1; the match to TRBD2 covers 9 bases. With V trimmed by 3 bases and J by 7 bases, 10 bases remained unmatched. From germline, CDR1 is LGHNA and CDR2 YSLEER. The CDR3 is 16 amino acids. The CDR3 reads CASSQGGAGGQNEQFF. DNA for the CDR3: TGCGCCAGCAGCCAGGGAGGGGCGGGGGGGCAGAATGAGCAGTTCTTC.

V gene TRBV29-1 combines with J gene TRBJ2-2; unclear D gene. Trimming took off 7 bases at V and 6 bases at J, with 9 bases between the two ends. The CDR3 is 11 amino acids. Germline values: CDR1 SQVTM, CDR2 ANQGSEA. Here the CDR3 reads CSARGAGELFF. The CDR3 DNA is TGCAGCGCCCGAGGAGCCGGGGAGCTGTTTTTT.